This T cell receptor beta chain appears in the sequencing data of a study of PD-1 blockade in classical Hodgkin lymphoma. This table comes from immunoSEQ multiplex PCR, and its TCRdb copy is limited to in-frame clones, with some not included. The data show around 35,000 clones, with 85% to 90% seen just once and more than 6.5% held by the top ten. Germline V CDR1 and CDR2: SGHRS, YFSETQ. The CDR3 is 15 amino acids. Trimming stripped 2 bases from V and 0 bases from J, with 8 bases between. All patients experienced relapse after autologous stem cell transplantation, and brentuximab vedotin exposure was variable. In this sample, this clone turned up a few times.

Sequencing was performed on peripheral blood mononuclear cells (PBMCs), taken before the second cycle of nivolumab. The sequence was collected from a human donor with classical Hodgkin lymphoma. The V call is TRBV5-1, the J call TRBJ1-4; D remains ambiguous. CDR3 protein: CASSLGRSTNEKLFF. The CDR3, as DNA: TGCGCCAGCAGCTTAGGGAGATCAACTAATGAAAAACTGTTTTTT.